The sequence of this T cell receptor (beta chain) was determined in a study of T cell responses to AZD1222 COVID-19 vaccine. V was trimmed by 6 bases and J by 2 bases, leaving 17 bases between them. CDR1 is SGHNT and CDR2 is YYREEE in the germline V gene (reference sequence). This CDR3 region has 15 residues. Study-wide results and caveats: Donors were chiefly white British, with a greater number of females, and clonal diversity was perhaps underestimated. A reported finding is that nearly half of spike-specific TCRs target unmutated variant regions. CD4 TCRs associated with vaccination spanned spike, dominating at 160-218 and 743-854.

Clones were sequenced by immunoSEQ multiplex PCR, and TCRdb holds only the in-frame ones, with some missing. The data show 160,000 or so clones, roughly 91% seen once. This clone was observed a few times. The antigen remains unidentified. The clonotype originates from an adult in good health. The sequences come from peripheral blood, collected on day 0 of AZD1222 vaccination. The rearrangement uses TRBV5-4 and TRBJ1-2; D is ambiguous. CDR3 sequence: CASNPGEGSNYGYTF. CDR3 DNA sequence: TGTGCCAGCAACCCTGGGGAAGGGTCCAACTATGGCTACACCTTC.